The 26 T cell receptor beta chains below come from one sample, sequenced in a study of shared clonotypes between healthy human individuals. Naive CD8 cells lacked CD45RO and underwent positive selection for CCR7, leaving out terminally differentiated effector memory CD45RA+ cells. Libraries were prepared by immunoSEQ multiplex PCR; TCRdb keeps only in-frame clonotypes and omits some of them. The profile shows 2 million to 2.5 million clones, approximately 94% of them singletons. Sequenced sample: naive CD8+ T cells sorted from blood. Receptors were obtained from a man between 18 and 35 years old in good health.

The CDR3 is CASSILAGPTDTQYF. The CDR3, as DNA: TGTGCCAGTAGTATTTTGGCAGGGCCCACAGATACGCAGTATTTT. V gene TRBV19 combines with J gene TRBJ2-3; possible D gene TRBD1, 5 bases. CDR3 length equals 15 residues. V lost 3 bases and J lost 2, with 12 bases in between. Germline V lookup: CDR1 LNHDA, CDR2 SQIVND (reference sequence).

This clone has only one observation. The rearrangement links TRBV30 to TRBJ2-1, with 9 bases matching TRBD2. Germline CDR1 reads GTSNPN; CDR2 reads SVGIG (reference sequence). Trimming removed 5 bases from V and 7 bases from J; junction bases left unmatched: 9. The CDR3 is 14 amino acids. This CDR3 reads CAWAGGGGGNEQFF. The DNA of the CDR3 is TGTGCCTGGGCAGGCGGGGGGGGCGGAAATGAGCAGTTCTTC.

As to this clone: Other nucleotide sequences from this sample produce the same CDR3. V and J are TRBV6-1 and TRBJ2-7; D assignment may be TRBD1 or TRBD2 (6 bases each). Germline CDR1 reads MNHNS; CDR2 reads SASEGT. V dropped 1 base and J dropped 2 bases, with 12 bases sitting between them. CDR3 length equals 15 residues. The CDR3 nucleotides read TGTGCCAGCAGTGAAGGAGGGGGACTCCCCTACGAGCAGTACTTC. This translates into CASSEGGGLPYEQYF.

The gene calls are TRBV4-1 and TRBJ2-3; D is uncertain. The CDR3 runs 14 residues. Germline V gene data show CDR1 as MGHRA and CDR2 as YSYEKL. V was pared by 3 bases and J by 8 bases, with 15 bases between. CDR3 in amino acids: CASSHLALRPTQYF. The CDR3 nucleotides read TGCGCCAGCAGCCATTTGGCACTCCGCCCTACGCAGTATTTT.

The chain couples TRBV30 to TRBJ1-1; D is undetermined. Trimming removed 5 bases from V and 4 bases from J, with 14 bases in between. The CDR3 is made up of 13 amino acids. CDR1 is GTSNPN and CDR2 is SVGIG in the germline V gene (reference sequence). The CDR3 loop reads CAWDEVWGTEAFF. In DNA, the CDR3 is TGTGCCTGGGACGAGGTCTGGGGCACTGAAGCTTTCTTT.

A note on this clone: This sample also contains other DNA sequences that code for the same CDR3. The rearrangement links TRBV19 to TRBJ2-7; unclear D gene. V shed 3 bases and J shed 1 base, with 7 bases lying between them. This CDR3 has 13 amino acids. CDR1 and CDR2 (germline): LNHDA, SQIVND (reference sequence). The CDR3 reads CASSMGRSYEQYF. The CDR3 DNA reads TGTGCCAGTAGTATGGGCAGGTCCTACGAGCAGTACTTC.

This chain connects TRBV4-2 to TRBJ2-7; D is uncertain. Germline CDR1 LGHNA, CDR2 YNFKEQ. V was clipped by 0 bases and J by 4 bases, with 16 bases between them. The length of the CDR3 is 16 residues. CDR3 bases: TGTGCCAGCAGCCAAGATAGGTTGTCAGGTTGGTACGAGCAGTACTTC. Its protein is CASSQDRLSGWYEQYF.

The V call is TRBV7-9, the J call TRBJ2-3; D gene ambiguous. CDR3 length equals 14 residues. Germline lookup yields CDR1 SEHNR and CDR2 FQNEAQ (reference sequence). Trimming stripped 4 bases from V and 1 base from J, with 9 bases between. CDR3 loop: CASSSPVGTDTQYF. CDR3 nucleotides: TGTGCCAGCAGCTCCCCCGTGGGCACAGATACGCAGTATTTT.

V usage is TRBV7-9 and J usage is TRBJ2-1, with 8 bases lining up with TRBD1. The V segment lost 4 bases and the J segment 10 bases; nucleotides outside the gene matches: 12. The CDR3 loop spans 15 amino acids. CDR1 is SEHNR, CDR2 FQNEAQ, per germline (reference sequence). As DNA, the CDR3 is TGTGCCAGCAGCTATGAGGACAGGGAATCTGGGGAGCAGTTCTTC. It is translated as CASSYEDRESGEQFF.

This chain links TRBV11-2 with TRBJ2-5; weak D call: TRBD1 (6 bases). Between the trimmed V and J ends, which lost 4 bases and 4 bases, there was a span of 22 bases. CDR1 is SGHAT, CDR2 FQNNGV, per germline. CDR3 length: 17 amino acids. The CDR3 region has the DNA TGTGCCAGCAGCTCACAGGGTTCCCGAACAGAAAGAGAGACCCAGTACTTC. This encodes CASSSQGSRTERETQYF.

This clone was detected once. The rearrangement uses TRBV20-1 and TRBJ2-5; no definite D call. CDR1 and CDR2 from the germline V gene are DFQATT and SNEGSKA (reference sequence). The V and J ends lost 2 bases and 5 bases respectively, with 6 bases between them. The length of the CDR3 is 11 residues. CDR3 coding DNA: TGCAGTGCTAGATTAAGTGAGACCCAGTACTTC. As protein: CSARLSETQYF.

The chain recombines TRBV4-1 with TRBJ2-7; D is uncertain. V was shortened by 2 bases and J by 6 bases, with 14 bases between the two germline ends. The CDR3 is 14 residues long. From germline, CDR1 is MGHRA and CDR2 YSYEKL. DNA for the CDR3: TGCGCCAGCAGCCAATCCCCCCTTTCATTCGAGCAGTACTTC. Translation gives CASSQSPLSFEQYF.

Details on this clone: The sample has other DNA sequences that encode this CDR3 too. The chain couples TRBV30 to TRBJ2-7, with 9 bases identical to TRBD2. Trimming at V came to 2 bases and at J to 4 bases, leaving 0 bases not matched to a gene. CDR1 and CDR2 from the germline V gene are GTSNPN and SVGIG (reference sequence). The CDR3 is 12 residues long. The CDR3 DNA follows: TGTGCCTGGAGTCTAGCGGGGTACGAGCAGTACTTC. Its protein is CAWSLAGYEQYF.

This chain links TRBV6-5 with TRBJ2-5, with 8 positions matching TRBD2. Trimming removed 6 bases from V and 4 bases from J; junction bases left unmatched: 10. CDR3 size: 15 residues. In germline, CDR1 is MNHEY, CDR2 SVGAGI. The CDR3 sequence: CASSPIAGRGETQYF. The CDR3 nucleotides read TGTGCCAGCAGCCCCATAGCGGGACGGGGAGAGACCCAGTACTTC.

This chain links TRBV27 with TRBJ1-4; D is uncertain. Germline V gene sequence: CDR1 MNHEY, CDR2 SMNVEV (reference sequence). CDR3 length: 16 amino acids. Trimming pared 0 bases from V and 0 bases from J, leaving 8 bases between. CDR3 protein: CASSLSTGATNEKLFF. The CDR3 coding sequence is TGTGCCAGCAGTTTATCGACGGGAGCAACTAATGAAAAACTGTTTTTT.

V is TRBV5-1 and J is TRBJ1-1; TRBD1 agrees at 8 bases. This CDR3 comprises 13 residues. Germline V gene lookup returns CDR1 SGHRS and CDR2 YFSETQ. V dropped 7 bases and J dropped 5; count of bases not matched to a gene: 7. Here the CDR3 reads CASATTGGTEAFF. The CDR3 DNA is TGCGCCAGCGCGACAACAGGGGGAACTGAAGCTTTCTTT.

The V and J genes are TRBV9 and TRBJ1-2; D gene unclear. There are 15 residues in the CDR3. Per the germline V gene, CDR1 is SGDLS and CDR2 is YYNGEE. Trimming took 3 bases from V and 4 from J, leaving 16 bases between them. CDR3 sequence reads: CASSDSGASTYGYTF. CDR3 in DNA: TGTGCCAGCAGCGATTCGGGAGCATCGACCTATGGCTACACCTTC. Drawing the rest from reference TRBV9 and TRBJ1-2, the complete variable domain is DSGVTQTPKHLITATGQRVTLRCSPRSGDLSVYWYQQSLDQGLQFLIQYYNGEERAKGNILERFSAQQFPDLHSELNLSSLELGDSALYFCASSDSGASTYGYTFGSGTRLTVV.

This chain joins TRBV25-1 and TRBJ1-2; perhaps TRBD1 as D (5 bases). The germline CDR1 and CDR2 sequences are MGHDK and SYGVNS. This CDR3 is 15 amino acids long. Between the trimmed V and J ends, which lost 5 bases and 1 base, there was a span of 14 bases. The CDR3 region has the DNA TGTGCCAGCAGTCCGACAGTTACCCATAACTATGGCTACACCTTC. The encoded protein is CASSPTVTHNYGYTF.

V and J are TRBV11-3 and TRBJ2-7; D uncertain. Germline V gene lookup returns CDR1 SGHNT and CDR2 YENEEA. Trimming removed 2 bases at V and 2 bases at J, with 7 bases between. This CDR3 is 13 amino acids long. The CDR3 DNA follows: TGTGCCAGCAGCTTAACAACCGCCTACGAGCAGTACTTC. It encodes CASSLTTAYEQYF.

This sequence joins TRBV4-1 and TRBJ2-7; D is unclear. Trimming took off 0 bases at V and 0 bases at J, with 6 bases between the two ends. Germline CDR1 and CDR2: MGHRA and YSYEKL. This CDR3 comprises 14 residues. The CDR3, as DNA: TGCGCCAGCAGCCAAGATAACCTCTCCTACGAGCAGTACTTC. Protein: CASSQDNLSYEQYF.

This clone was detected only once. The chain couples TRBV9 to TRBJ2-1; D is possibly TRBD2 (6 bases). CDR1 is SGDLS and CDR2 is YYNGEE in the germline V gene. The CDR3 has 14 residues. Trimming pared 0 bases from V and 8 bases from J, leaving 12 bases between. CDR3 bases: TGTGCCAGCAGCGTAGCTTGGAGGGAGGATGAGCAGTTCTTC. This sequence encodes CASSVAWREDEQFF. The full variable domain, with the rest looked up from reference TRBV9 and TRBJ2-1, is DSGVTQTPKHLITATGQRVTLRCSPRSGDLSVYWYQQSLDQGLQFLIQYYNGEERAKGNILERFSAQQFPDLHSELNLSSLELGDSALYFCASSVAWREDEQFFGPGTRLTVL.

The V call is TRBV4-1, the J call TRBJ2-5; 8 positions match TRBD1. This CDR3 comprises 16 residues. Germline lookup yields CDR1 MGHRA and CDR2 YSYEKL. V dropped 4 bases and J dropped 0; count of bases not matched to a gene: 7. CDR3 protein: CASSRSTGDYQETQYF. In DNA form, the CDR3 reads TGCGCCAGCAGCCGCTCGACAGGGGACTACCAAGAGACCCAGTACTTC.

The gene calls are TRBV7-9 and TRBJ2-3; D could derive from TRBD1 or TRBD2 (5 bases each). The CDR3 spans 17 residues. Germline V CDR1 and CDR2: SEHNR, FQNEAQ (reference sequence). The ends were cut back, 5 bases at V and 0 bases at J, with 18 bases in the middle. In DNA form, the CDR3 reads TGTGCCAGCAGCAGTGGGGACCCGACCCCTAGCACAGATACGCAGTATTTT. Residues: CASSSGDPTPSTDTQYF.

The chain is built from TRBV4-3 and TRBJ2-7; D could derive from TRBD1 or TRBD2 (6 bases each). Germline assignment: CDR1 LGHNA and CDR2 YSLEER. Trimming pared 3 bases from V and 6 bases from J, leaving 15 bases between. The CDR3 contains 14 residues. The CDR3 DNA follows: TGCGCCAGCAGCCAGGGCCGAGGAGGGGGCGAGCAGTACTTC. This translates into CASSQGRGGGEQYF.

The V call is TRBV21-1, the J call TRBJ2-7; the D call of TRBD1 is as the table states it, not checked on the DNA. TRBV21-1 is a pseudogene. The CDR3 is 18 residues long. CDR3 DNA sequence: TGTGCCAGCAGCAAACCACTCACAGACCCCTGGGTGAACTACGAGCAGTACTTC. Protein product: CASSKPLTDPWVNYEQYF.

V and J are TRBV6-1 and TRBJ1-6; 7 nucleotides line up with TRBD1. The J segment lost 8 bases and the V segment lost 2 bases, leaving 6 bases of the junction unmatched. CDR3 length: 15 amino acids. Germline V gene data show CDR1 as MNHNS and CDR2 as SASEGT. The CDR3 spells CASSEWDSSYSPLHF. The CDR3, as DNA: TGTGCCAGCAGTGAATGGGACAGCTCCTATTCACCCCTCCACTTT.